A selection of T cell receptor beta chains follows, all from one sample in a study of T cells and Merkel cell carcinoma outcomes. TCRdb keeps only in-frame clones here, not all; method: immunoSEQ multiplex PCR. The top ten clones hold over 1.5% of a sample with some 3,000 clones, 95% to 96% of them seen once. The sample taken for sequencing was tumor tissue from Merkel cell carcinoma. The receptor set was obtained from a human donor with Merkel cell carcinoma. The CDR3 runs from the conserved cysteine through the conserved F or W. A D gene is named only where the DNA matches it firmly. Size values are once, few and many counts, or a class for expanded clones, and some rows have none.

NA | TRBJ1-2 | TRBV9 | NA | TGTGCCAGCAGCGCGAACTCCTATGGCTACACCTTC | CASSANSYGYTF
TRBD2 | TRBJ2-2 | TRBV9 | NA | TGTGCCAGCAGCCTCAAGACTAGCGGGAGAACTGGGGAGCTGTTTTTT | CASSLKTSGRTGELFF
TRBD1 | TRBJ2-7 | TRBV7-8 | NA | TGTGCCAGCAGCTTAGTACAGGGGGAGACCTACGAGCAGTACTTC | CASSLVQGETYEQYF
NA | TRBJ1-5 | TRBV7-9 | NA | TGTGCCAGCAGTCAAGGTTCTCAGCCCCAGCATTTT | CASSQGSQPQHF
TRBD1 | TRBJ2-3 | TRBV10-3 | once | TGTGCCATCAGTTGGACAGGGGTCACAGATACGCAGTATTTT | CAISWTGVTDTQYF
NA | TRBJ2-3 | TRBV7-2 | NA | TGTGCCAGCAGCTTACAGACTAGAGGGGGTGATACGCAGTATTTT | CASSLQTRGGDTQYF
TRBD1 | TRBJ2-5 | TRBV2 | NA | TGTGCCAGCAGCCAAGGGGACAGCCCCTTCCAAGAGACCCAGTACTTC | CASSQGDSPFQETQYF
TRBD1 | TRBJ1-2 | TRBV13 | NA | TGTGCCAGCAGCGTCAACAGGGGGCGGGACTATGGCTACACCTTC | CASSVNRGRDYGYTF
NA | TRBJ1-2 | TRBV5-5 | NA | TGTGCCAGCAGCGCCACCAACTATGGCTACACCTTC | CASSATNYGYTF
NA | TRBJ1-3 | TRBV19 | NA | TGTGCCAGTAGTCCCCCCGGAAGGGGAGGAAACACCATATATTTT | CASSPPGRGGNTIYF
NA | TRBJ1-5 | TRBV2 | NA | TGTGCCAGCACCCGGGACATCTATAGCAATCAGCCCCAGCATTTT | CASTRDIYSNQPQHF
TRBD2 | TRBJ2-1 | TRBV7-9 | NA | TGTGCCAGCAGCCCCGGACTAGCGGGGATTTACAATGAGCAGTTCTTC | CASSPGLAGIYNEQFF
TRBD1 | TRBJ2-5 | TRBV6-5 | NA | TGTGCCAGCAGTGAGGGACAGGGGGTAGAGACCCAGTACTTC | CASSEGQGVETQYF
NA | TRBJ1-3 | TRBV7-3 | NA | TGTGCCAGCAGCTTAAGGCGCAGGGAGGAAAACACCATATATTTT | CASSLRRREENTIYF
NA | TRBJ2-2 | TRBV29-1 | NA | TGCAGCACCGGACTCGTCACCGGGGAGCTGTTTTTT | CSTGLVTGELFF
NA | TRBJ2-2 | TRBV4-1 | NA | TGCGCCAGCAGCCGCACTGAGTCCGGGGAGCTGTTTTTT | CASSRTESGELFF
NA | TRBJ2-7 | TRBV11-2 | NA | TGTGCCAGCAGCTTTGGGGGAAAAATGTACGAGCAGTACTTC | CASSFGGKMYEQYF
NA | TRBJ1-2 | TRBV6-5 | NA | TGTGCCACAGCGCGGCAAGTGTACTATGGCTACACCTTC | CATARQVYYGYTF
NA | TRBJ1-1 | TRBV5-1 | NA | TGCGCCAGCAGCTCTCTCACCAGGGTGGGGAACACTGAAGCTTTCTTT | CASSSLTRVGNTEAFF
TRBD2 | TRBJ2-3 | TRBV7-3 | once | TGTGCCAGCAGCTCTGGACTAGCGGGGGGGTTAGATACGCAGTATTTT | CASSSGLAGGLDTQYF
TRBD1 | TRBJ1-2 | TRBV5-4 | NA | TGTGCCAGCAGCTGGGACAGGGGGTATGACTATGGCTACACCTTC | CASSWDRGYDYGYTF
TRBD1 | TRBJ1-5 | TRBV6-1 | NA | TGTGCCAGCAGGACAGGGGATCAGCCCCAGCATTTT | CASRTGDQPQHF
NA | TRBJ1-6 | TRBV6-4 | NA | TGTGCCAGCAGTAAGGACAGAAAATCACCCCTCCACTTT | CASSKDRKSPLHF
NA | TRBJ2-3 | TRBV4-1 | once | TGCGCCAGCAGCCAAGATGGCCCATTGGGAGTGAGTAGCACAGATACGCAGTATTTT | CASSQDGPLGVSSTDTQYF
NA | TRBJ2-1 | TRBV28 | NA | TGTGCCAGCATCCTTGGTAATGAGCAGTTCTTC | CASILGNEQFF
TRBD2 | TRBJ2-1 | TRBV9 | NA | TGTGCCAGCAGCGTAGCGGCGGGGGGAGGCAATGAGCAGTTCTTC | CASSVAAGGGNEQFF
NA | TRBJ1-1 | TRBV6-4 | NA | TGTGCCAGCAGTGATCGGGGGGGCACTGAAGCTTTCTTT | CASSDRGGTEAFF
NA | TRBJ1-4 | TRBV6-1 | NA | TGTGCCAGCAGTGATCGGGGGGGAAATGAAAAATTGTTTTTT | CASSDRGGNEKLFF
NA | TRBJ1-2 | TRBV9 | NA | TGTGCCAGCAGCCCGACGGGACGGATAAACTATGGCTACACCTTC | CASSPTGRINYGYTF
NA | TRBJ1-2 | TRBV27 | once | TGTGCCAGCAGTTTACAGGGCGGTTCTGTCTGGGGCTACACCTTC | CASSLQGGSVWGYTF
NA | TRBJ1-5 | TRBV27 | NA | TGTGCCAGCAGTTTACAGGGGCGTGCTCAGCCCCAGCATTTT | CASSLQGRAQPQHF
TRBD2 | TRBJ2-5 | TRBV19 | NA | TGTGCCAGTAGTATAGTGCCTAGCGGGGGACAAGAGACCCAGTACTTC | CASSIVPSGGQETQYF